This T cell receptor (beta chain) was profiled in a study of cytomegalovirus exposure and HLA in healthy donors. Germline values: CDR1 LNHDA, CDR2 SQIVND (reference sequence). V was clipped by 5 bases and J by 0 bases, with 7 bases between them. The CDR3 runs 14 residues. Primers included in the PCR were 60 Vbeta and 13 Jbeta primers. Produced via immunoSEQ multiplex PCR; TCRdb's table is partial and in-frame only. The data contain about 200,000 clones, approximately 88% of them singletons. The sample comprised PBMCs. The sequence came from a boy aged 2 to 10 in good health and CMV-seronegative. The chain carries TRBV19 and TRBJ2-2; perhaps TRBD2 as D (5 bases). CDR3 coding DNA: TGTGCCAGTAGTCCACTAGCGAACACCGGGGAGCTGTTTTTT. This codes for CASSPLANTGELFF.